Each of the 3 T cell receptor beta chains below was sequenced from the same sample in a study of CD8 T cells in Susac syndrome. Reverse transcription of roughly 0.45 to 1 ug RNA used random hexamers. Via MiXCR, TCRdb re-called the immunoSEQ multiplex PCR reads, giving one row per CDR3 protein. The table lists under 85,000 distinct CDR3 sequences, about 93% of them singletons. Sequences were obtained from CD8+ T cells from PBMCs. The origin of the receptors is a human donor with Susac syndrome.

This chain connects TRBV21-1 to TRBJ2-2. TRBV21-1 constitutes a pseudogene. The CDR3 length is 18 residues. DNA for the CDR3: TGTGCCAGCAGCAAATTCTACGGGGTACCGCCAAGCACCGGGGAGCTGTTTTTT. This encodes CASSKFYGVPPSTGELFF.

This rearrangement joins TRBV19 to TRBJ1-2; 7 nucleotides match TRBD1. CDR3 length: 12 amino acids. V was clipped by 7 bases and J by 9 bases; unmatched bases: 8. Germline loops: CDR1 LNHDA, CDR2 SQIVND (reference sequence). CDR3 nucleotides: TGTGCCAGTACCCCAGACAGGGAAAGCTACACCTTC. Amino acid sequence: CASTPDRESYTF.

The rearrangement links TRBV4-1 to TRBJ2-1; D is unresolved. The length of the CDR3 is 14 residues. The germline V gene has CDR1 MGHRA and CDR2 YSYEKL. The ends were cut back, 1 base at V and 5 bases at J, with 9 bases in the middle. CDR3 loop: CASSQGGTDNEQFF. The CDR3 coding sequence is TGCGCCAGCAGCCAAGGAGGAACAGACAATGAGCAGTTCTTC.